This is a list of T cell receptor beta chains from one sample in a study of blood T cells in healthy people across ages. TCRdb recomputed calls from the 5' RACE reads with MiXCR, one row per CDR3 protein. Of roughly 680,000 distinct CDR3 sequences in the sample, around 48% are singletons; the top ten hold roughly 34%. The sample comprised blood. The receptors come from a woman aged 55-69 years in good health. CDR3s include the opening cysteine and the closing phenylalanine or tryptophan. Each record gives: clone size, V gene, CDR3 length, J gene, D gene, CDR3 DNA, CDR3 protein. D genes are given only for firm matches. Expanded clones are given a class, and other clones once, few, many or no size at all.

abundance: few
v_gene: TRBV28
len: 15
j_gene: TRBJ2-7
d_gene: TRBD1
CDR3nt: TGTGCCAGCAGACGAGGGGGGACAGGGGGCGTCGAGCAGTACTTC
CDR3aa: CASRRGGTGGVEQYF

abundance: many
v_gene: TRBV27
len: 15
j_gene: TRBJ2-7
d_gene: TRBD1
CDR3nt: TGTGCCAGCAAAAGGGGGCCGGACAGGAACTACGAGCAGTACTTC
CDR3aa: CASKRGPDRNYEQYF

abundance: .
v_gene: TRBV27
len: 14
j_gene: TRBJ2-4
d_gene: .
CDR3nt: TGTGCCAGCTCGAGGGAGACAGAACCTTACATTCAGTACTTC
CDR3aa: CASSRETEPYIQYF

abundance: few
v_gene: TRBV7-2
len: 15
j_gene: TRBJ2-5
d_gene: .
CDR3nt: TGTGCCAGCAGCTTACAGCTCTCTGGGGGAGAGACCCAGTACTTC
CDR3aa: CASSLQLSGGETQYF

abundance: few
v_gene: TRBV27
len: 16
j_gene: TRBJ2-7
d_gene: TRBD2
CDR3nt: TGTGCCAGCAGTTACTCTAGCGGGGAGAGCTCCTACGAGCAGTACTTC
CDR3aa: CASSYSSGESSYEQYF

abundance: .
v_gene: TRBV27
len: 14
j_gene: TRBJ2-7
d_gene: .
CDR3nt: TGTGCCAGCAGTGCTCTGCAGGCTTCCTACGAGCAGTACTTC
CDR3aa: CASSALQASYEQYF

abundance: few
v_gene: TRBV24-1
len: 13
j_gene: TRBJ2-3
d_gene: .
CDR3nt: TGTGCCACCAGTGTAGGCCGAACGGATACGCAGTATTTT
CDR3aa: CATSVGRTDTQYF

abundance: few
v_gene: TRBV7-2
len: 12
j_gene: TRBJ2-3
d_gene: .
CDR3nt: TGTGCCAGCAGTTTCATGTCAGATACGCAGTATTTT
CDR3aa: CASSFMSDTQYF

abundance: few
v_gene: TRBV24-1
len: 13
j_gene: TRBJ2-3
d_gene: .
CDR3nt: TGTGCCACCGCAGGCGTATTCACAGATACGCAGTATTTT
CDR3aa: CATAGVFTDTQYF

abundance: .
v_gene: TRBV12-3/TRBV12-4
len: 14
j_gene: TRBJ1-1
d_gene: .
CDR3nt: TGTGCCAGCAGTTTCGTTCTGGGGGGCACTGAAGCTTTCTTT
CDR3aa: CASSFVLGGTEAFF

abundance: .
v_gene: TRBV5-1
len: 16
j_gene: TRBJ2-5
d_gene: TRBD1
CDR3nt: TGCGCCAGCAGCCACGGACAGGGGCCCTTCGGGGAGACCCAGTACTTC
CDR3aa: CASSHGQGPFGETQYF

abundance: .
v_gene: TRBV20-1
len: 15
j_gene: TRBJ2-5
d_gene: TRBD1
CDR3nt: TGCAGTGCTAGATCCCGGGACAGGGGAGGGGAGACCCAGTACTTC
CDR3aa: CSARSRDRGGETQYF

abundance: few
v_gene: TRBV27
len: 15
j_gene: TRBJ2-1
d_gene: TRBD2
CDR3nt: TGTGCTAGCAGTCTAATAGCGGGGGATCACAATGAGCAGTTCTTC
CDR3aa: CASSLIAGDHNEQFF

abundance: .
v_gene: TRBV5-1
len: 17
j_gene: TRBJ2-7
d_gene: .
CDR3nt: TGCGCCAGCAGCTTGGGGGTACGAGGGAGCTCCCACAATGAGCAGTACTTC
CDR3aa: CASSLGVRGSSHNEQYF

abundance: .
v_gene: TRBV3-1
len: 13
j_gene: TRBJ1-3
d_gene: .
CDR3nt: TGTGCCAGCAGCCAAGACGGGGGAAACACCATATATTTT
CDR3aa: CASSQDGGNTIYF

abundance: .
v_gene: TRBV27
len: 15
j_gene: TRBJ2-7
d_gene: .
CDR3nt: TGTGCCAGCCGCCCCACAGGGTGGTGGTCCTACGAGCAGTACTTC
CDR3aa: CASRPTGWWSYEQYF

abundance: few
v_gene: TRBV6-6
len: 14
j_gene: TRBJ2-3
d_gene: TRBD2
CDR3nt: TGTGCCAGCAGTTACGGAGAACTAGCGGATACGCAGTATTTT
CDR3aa: CASSYGELADTQYF

abundance: once
v_gene: TRBV20-1
len: 14
j_gene: TRBJ2-7
d_gene: TRBD2
CDR3nt: TGCAGTGCCAAAACGACTAGCGGGAAAAACGAGCAGTACTTC
CDR3aa: CSAKTTSGKNEQYF

abundance: .
v_gene: TRBV20-1
len: 13
j_gene: TRBJ1-1
d_gene: .
CDR3nt: TGCAGTGCTAACCAGGGAGGGAACACTGAGGCTTTCTTT
CDR3aa: CSANQGGNTEAFF

abundance: .
v_gene: TRBV25-1
len: 17
j_gene: TRBJ2-7
d_gene: .
CDR3nt: TGTGCCAGCAGTGAAGCCCGAAACCTAGGTAGTGGCTACGAGCAGTACTTC
CDR3aa: CASSEARNLGSGYEQYF

abundance: once
v_gene: TRBV24-1
len: 16
j_gene: TRBJ2-1
d_gene: TRBD1
CDR3nt: TGTGCCACCAGTGATTCTGACAGGGGGTTGGACAATGAGCAGTTCTTC
CDR3aa: CATSDSDRGLDNEQFF

abundance: .
v_gene: TRBV7-2
len: 15
j_gene: TRBJ2-1
d_gene: .
CDR3nt: TGTGCCAGCAGCGCCTTCACGAGCTCCTACAATGAGCAGTTCTTC
CDR3aa: CASSAFTSSYNEQFF

abundance: few
v_gene: TRBV28
len: 15
j_gene: TRBJ2-1
d_gene: .
CDR3nt: TGTGCCAGCAGTTTATCTGTACCGGGGTACAATGAGCAGTTCTTC
CDR3aa: CASSLSVPGYNEQFF

abundance: few
v_gene: TRBV28
len: 13
j_gene: TRBJ2-5
d_gene: .
CDR3nt: TGTGCCAGCAGTGCCGGGGGAGAGGAGACCCAGTACTTC
CDR3aa: CASSAGGEETQYF

abundance: .
v_gene: TRBV12-3/TRBV12-4
len: 15
j_gene: TRBJ2-3
d_gene: TRBD2
CDR3nt: TGTGCCAGCAGTATTACTAGCGGATACACAGATACGCAGTATTTT
CDR3aa: CASSITSGYTDTQYF

abundance: few
v_gene: TRBV4-3
len: 15
j_gene: TRBJ1-4
d_gene: .
CDR3nt: TGCGCCAGCAGCCAAGACGCAGGAAAAAATGAAAAACTGTTTTTT
CDR3aa: CASSQDAGKNEKLFF

abundance: .
v_gene: TRBV29-1
len: 19
j_gene: TRBJ2-1
d_gene: TRBD2
CDR3nt: TGCAGCGTTGCCTGGCCGGGACTAGCGGATCAGAGCTCCTACAATGAGCAGTTCTTC
CDR3aa: CSVAWPGLADQSSYNEQFF

abundance: few
v_gene: TRBV25-1
len: 12
j_gene: TRBJ1-2
d_gene: TRBD1
CDR3nt: TGTGCCAGCAGTCGGGACAGATATGGCTACACCTTC
CDR3aa: CASSRDRYGYTF